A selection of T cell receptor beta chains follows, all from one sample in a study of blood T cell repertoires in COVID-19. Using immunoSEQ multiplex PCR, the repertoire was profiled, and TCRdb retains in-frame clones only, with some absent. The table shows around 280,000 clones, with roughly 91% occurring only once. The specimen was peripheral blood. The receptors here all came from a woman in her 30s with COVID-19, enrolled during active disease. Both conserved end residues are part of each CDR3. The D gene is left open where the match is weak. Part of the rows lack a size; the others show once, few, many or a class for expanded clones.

CDR3aa: CASSPGGGEQFF; CDR3nt: TGTGCCAGCTCACCAGGGGGGGGTGAGCAGTTCTTC; v_gene: TRBV18; abundance: -; j_gene: TRBJ2-1; d_gene: TRBD2
CDR3aa: CASSLAKARGNTEAFF; CDR3nt: TGTGCCAGCAGCTTAGCGAAGGCCAGGGGTAACACTGAAGCTTTCTTT; v_gene: TRBV7-2; abundance: -; j_gene: TRBJ1-1; d_gene: -
CDR3aa: CAGPGTDDPQLAKNIQYF; CDR3nt: TGTGCCGGCCCCGGGACAGACGATCCCCAATTGGCCAAAAACATTCAGTACTTC; v_gene: TRBV30; abundance: -; j_gene: TRBJ2-4; d_gene: TRBD1
CDR3aa: CASSYGAQGLGQAFF; CDR3nt: TGTGCCAGCAGTTACGGCGCCCAGGGGCTCGGGCAAGCTTTCTTT; v_gene: TRBV6-5; abundance: once; j_gene: TRBJ1-1; d_gene: -
CDR3aa: CASSLQGNYGYTF; CDR3nt: TGTGCCAGCAGCCTTCAGGGAAACTATGGCTACACCTTC; v_gene: TRBV5-5; abundance: -; j_gene: TRBJ1-2; d_gene: -
CDR3aa: CAWVNRGNNSPLHF; CDR3nt: TGTGCCTGGGTTAACAGGGGAAATAATTCACCCCTCCACTTT; v_gene: TRBV30; abundance: few; j_gene: TRBJ1-6; d_gene: TRBD1
CDR3aa: CASSPPERGTNEQFF; CDR3nt: TGTGCCAGCAGCCCCCCCGAGCGGGGGACTAATGAGCAGTTCTTC; v_gene: TRBV3-1/TRBV3-2; abundance: -; j_gene: TRBJ2-1; d_gene: TRBD2
CDR3aa: CASSQEAGGAPYEQYF; CDR3nt: TGCGCCAGCAGCCAAGAAGCCGGGGGGGCTCCCTACGAGCAGTACTTC; v_gene: TRBV4-1; abundance: -; j_gene: TRBJ2-7; d_gene: TRBD2
CDR3aa: CASSPGGDYNEQFF; CDR3nt: TGTGCCAGCTCACCAGGAGGCGACTACAATGAGCAGTTCTTC; v_gene: TRBV18; abundance: -; j_gene: TRBJ2-1; d_gene: -
CDR3aa: CASSLGTDGYTF; CDR3nt: TGTGCCAGCAGCTTAGGGACAGATGGCTACACCTTC; v_gene: TRBV7-9; abundance: few; j_gene: TRBJ1-2; d_gene: -
CDR3aa: CASGQDRLADTEAFF; CDR3nt: TGCGCCAGCGGACAGGACCGTTTGGCGGACACTGAAGCTTTCTTT; v_gene: TRBV5-1; abundance: -; j_gene: TRBJ1-1; d_gene: TRBD1
CDR3aa: CASSERLAGKANEQFF; CDR3nt: TGCGCCAGCAGTGAGAGACTAGCGGGGAAAGCAAATGAGCAGTTCTTC; v_gene: TRBV10-1; abundance: -; j_gene: TRBJ2-1; d_gene: TRBD2
CDR3aa: CASSQVTELSPLHF; CDR3nt: TGCGCCAGCAGCCAAGTCACAGAGCTTTCACCCCTCCACTTT; v_gene: TRBV4-1; abundance: -; j_gene: TRBJ1-6; d_gene: -
CDR3aa: CASSPWSNEQFF; CDR3nt: TGTGCCAGCAGCCCCTGGAGCAATGAGCAGTTCTTC; v_gene: TRBV3-1/TRBV3-2; abundance: -; j_gene: TRBJ2-1; d_gene: -
CDR3aa: CASSQELGRPREKLFF; CDR3nt: TGCGCCAGCAGCCAAGAGCTCGGGAGGCCACGTGAAAAACTGTTTTTT; v_gene: TRBV4-1; abundance: -; j_gene: TRBJ1-4; d_gene: -
CDR3aa: CASSLNGGGEGEAFF; CDR3nt: TGCGCCAGCAGCTTGAACGGCGGGGGAGAAGGTGAAGCTTTCTTT; v_gene: TRBV5-1; abundance: -; j_gene: TRBJ1-1; d_gene: -
CDR3aa: CASSYGLAGVRSTDTQYF; CDR3nt: TGTGCCAGCAGTTACGGTCTAGCGGGGGTCCGAAGCACAGATACGCAGTATTTT; v_gene: TRBV6-2/TRBV6-3; abundance: -; j_gene: TRBJ2-3; d_gene: TRBD2
CDR3aa: CASSLINEQYF; CDR3nt: TGTGCCAGCAGCTTGATTAACGAGCAGTACTTC; v_gene: TRBV5-5; abundance: -; j_gene: TRBJ2-7; d_gene: -
CDR3aa: CASSGGEYEQYF; CDR3nt: TGTGCCAGCTCGGGGGGAGAATACGAGCAGTACTTC; v_gene: TRBV13; abundance: -; j_gene: TRBJ2-7; d_gene: TRBD2
CDR3aa: CASSKGNRTANTEAFF; CDR3nt: TGTGCCAGCAGCAAAGGGAATAGGACAGCGAACACTGAAGCTTTCTTT; v_gene: TRBV21-1; abundance: -; j_gene: TRBJ1-1; d_gene: -
CDR3aa: CASSPRRPSGNTIYF; CDR3nt: TGTGCCAGCAGCCCTCGCAGGCCCTCTGGAAACACCATATATTTT; v_gene: TRBV7-8; abundance: -; j_gene: TRBJ1-3; d_gene: -
CDR3aa: CASSMDRKRGANVLTF; CDR3nt: TGTGCCAGCAGCATGGACAGGAAGCGTGGGGCCAACGTCCTGACTTTC; v_gene: TRBV5-4; abundance: -; j_gene: TRBJ2-6; d_gene: TRBD1
CDR3aa: CASSLSGGGVSPLHF; CDR3nt: TGTGCCAGCAGTTTATCGGGGGGGGGAGTTTCACCCCTCCACTTT; v_gene: TRBV27; abundance: -; j_gene: TRBJ1-6; d_gene: -
CDR3aa: CASSYLYQETQYF; CDR3nt: TGTGCCAGCAGTTATCTGTACCAAGAGACCCAGTACTTC; v_gene: TRBV6-5; abundance: -; j_gene: TRBJ2-5; d_gene: -
CDR3aa: CASSLSGRYSNQPQHF; CDR3nt: TGTGCCAGCAGCTTATCCGGTCGATATAGCAATCAGCCCCAGCATTTT; v_gene: TRBV7-8; abundance: -; j_gene: TRBJ1-5; d_gene: -
CDR3aa: CATGPLGGSNQPQHF; CDR3nt: TGTGCCACCGGCCCGTTGGGGGGGAGCAATCAGCCCCAGCATTTT; v_gene: TRBV15; abundance: -; j_gene: TRBJ1-5; d_gene: -
CDR3aa: CASSLAGRGNGYTF; CDR3nt: TGCGCCAGCAGCTTGGCCGGGAGGGGAAACGGCTACACCTTC; v_gene: TRBV5-1; abundance: -; j_gene: TRBJ1-2; d_gene: -
CDR3aa: CASRSGGNSPLHF; CDR3nt: TGTGCCAGTAGGTCGGGTGGGAATTCACCCCTCCACTTT; v_gene: TRBV19; abundance: -; j_gene: TRBJ1-6; d_gene: -
CDR3aa: CATSRLPRGGLSGNTIYF; CDR3nt: TGTGCCACCAGCAGACTTCCGAGGGGGGGCCTCTCTGGAAACACCATATATTTT; v_gene: TRBV15; abundance: -; j_gene: TRBJ1-3; d_gene: -
CDR3aa: CASSFPLSGDTGELFF; CDR3nt: TGTGCCAGCAGCTTTCCGCTTTCGGGGGACACCGGGGAGCTGTTTTTT; v_gene: TRBV7-9; abundance: -; j_gene: TRBJ2-2; d_gene: -
CDR3aa: CASSPGTVSGNTIYF; CDR3nt: TGTGCCAGCTCACCGGGGACAGTCTCTGGAAACACCATATATTTT; v_gene: TRBV18; abundance: -; j_gene: TRBJ1-3; d_gene: TRBD1
CDR3aa: CASSKIRGQVKDTHSYEQYF; CDR3nt: TGTGCCAGCAGCAAAATTAGGGGCCAGGTGAAGGACACCCACTCCTACGAGCAGTACTTC; v_gene: TRBV21-1; abundance: -; j_gene: TRBJ2-7; d_gene: -
CDR3aa: CASSQAPEQGGTGELFF; CDR3nt: TGTGCCAGCAGCCAAGCGCCCGAACAGGGTGGCACCGGGGAGCTGTTTTTT; v_gene: TRBV3-1/TRBV3-2; abundance: -; j_gene: TRBJ2-2; d_gene: -
CDR3aa: CASSSESSYEQYF; CDR3nt: TGTGCCAGCAGTTCCGAGAGCTCCTACGAGCAGTACTTC; v_gene: TRBV6-5; abundance: -; j_gene: TRBJ2-7; d_gene: -
CDR3aa: CASSLGGVQEKLFF; CDR3nt: TGTGCCAGCAGCCTCGGGGGGGTACAGGAAAAACTGTTTTTT; v_gene: TRBV3-1/TRBV3-2; abundance: -; j_gene: TRBJ1-4; d_gene: -
CDR3aa: CASSTQRESSYNEQFF; CDR3nt: TGTGCCAGCAGTACTCAGCGGGAAAGCTCCTACAATGAGCAGTTCTTC; v_gene: TRBV28; abundance: -; j_gene: TRBJ2-1; d_gene: TRBD2
CDR3aa: CASSRGITGNYGYTF; CDR3nt: TGTGCCAGCAGCAGGGGGATAACAGGGAACTATGGCTACACCTTC; v_gene: TRBV6-5; abundance: -; j_gene: TRBJ1-2; d_gene: TRBD1
CDR3aa: CASSPRQGGQPQHF; CDR3nt: TGCGCCAGCAGCCCACGACAGGGAGGTCAGCCCCAGCATTTT; v_gene: TRBV5-1; abundance: -; j_gene: TRBJ1-5; d_gene: TRBD1
CDR3aa: CASSLGTGYGYTF; CDR3nt: TGTGCCAGCAGCTTGGGGACAGGGTATGGCTACACCTTC; v_gene: TRBV5-6; abundance: -; j_gene: TRBJ1-2; d_gene: TRBD1
CDR3aa: CASSLDGTSTDTQYF; CDR3nt: TGTGCCAGCAGCTTGGACGGGACTAGCACAGATACGCAGTATTTT; v_gene: TRBV5-6; abundance: -; j_gene: TRBJ2-3; d_gene: -
CDR3aa: CASCWGGWGRGPSYEQYF; CDR3nt: TGTGCCAGCTGTTGGGGGGGCTGGGGGCGAGGGCCCTCCTACGAGCAGTACTTC; v_gene: TRBV5-8; abundance: -; j_gene: TRBJ2-7; d_gene: -